This T cell receptor (beta chain) was found in a study of T cell repertoires in cytomegalovirus infection. Whole-study context: A matching HLA type, together with CMV infection, was signaled by public TCR beta signatures.

A few counts support this clonotype. Its antigen is unknown. TCRdb reanalysed the reads using MiXCR and keeps one entry per CDR3 protein. The repertoire consists of more than 650,000 distinct CDR3 sequences, with roughly 35% occurring once and the leading ten covering 2.5% to 3%. Findings of the study overall: Of the TCR beta families, the public ones yielded a cumulative frequency that identified carriers of CMV plus the relevant HLA. Within the response measured ex vivo, HLA-C-restricted CMV-specific TCR beta clonotypes were dominant.

The sample was PBMCs. This sequence originates from a human donor in good health (CMV status not recorded). Some clones in this sample may be carry-over from other donors' samples.

The CDR3 bases are TGTGCCAGCAGCTTACAGGGCAGGGCGCCAGATACGCAGTATTTT. This gives the protein CASSLQGRAPDTQYF. The chain links TRBV11-1 to TRBJ2-3; a weak D match, TRBD1 (5 bases). V lost 2 bases and J lost 4, with 13 bases in between. Per the germline V gene, CDR1 is SGHAT and CDR2 is FQDESV (reference sequence). This CDR3 contains 15 residues.